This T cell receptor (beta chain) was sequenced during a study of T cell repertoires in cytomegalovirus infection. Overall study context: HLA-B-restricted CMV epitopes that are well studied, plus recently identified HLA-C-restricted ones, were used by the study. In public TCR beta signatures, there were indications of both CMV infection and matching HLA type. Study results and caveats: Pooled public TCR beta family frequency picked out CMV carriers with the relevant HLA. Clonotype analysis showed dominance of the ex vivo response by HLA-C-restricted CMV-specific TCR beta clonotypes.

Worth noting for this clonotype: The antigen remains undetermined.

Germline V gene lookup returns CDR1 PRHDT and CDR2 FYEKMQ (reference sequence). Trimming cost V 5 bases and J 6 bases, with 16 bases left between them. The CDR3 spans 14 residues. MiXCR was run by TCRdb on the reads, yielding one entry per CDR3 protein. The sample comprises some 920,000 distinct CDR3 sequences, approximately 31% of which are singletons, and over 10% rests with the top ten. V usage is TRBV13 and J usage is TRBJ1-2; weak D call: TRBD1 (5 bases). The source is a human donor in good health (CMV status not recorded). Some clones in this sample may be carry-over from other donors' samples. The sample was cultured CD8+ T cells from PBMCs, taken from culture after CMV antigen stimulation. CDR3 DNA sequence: TGTGCCAGCAGCCCTGCGTGGGGACGGGATGGCTACACCTTC. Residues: CASSPAWGRDGYTF.